There are a few counts of the clone carrying this TCR beta chain. Its antigen is undetermined. TCRdb re-analysed the RT-PCR reads in MiXCR, keeping a single row per CDR3 protein. The data hold about half a million distinct CDR3 sequences, with 7.6% observed a single time. This specimen comes from a study of response to subunit inactivated influenza vaccine. Study-wide results and limits: Authors suggested each seasonal flu vaccination may recruit only limited numbers of new T cells.

J lost 0 bases, V lost 4 bases, and 6 bases had no gene match. This CDR3 region has 18 residues. CDR1 is KGHSH, CDR2 LQKENI, per germline. The receptor was derived from a man between 50 and 75 years old who received an inactivated influenza vaccine. This specimen consisted of PBMCs from blood, obtained less than 30 months after vaccination. The genes are TRBV18 and TRBJ2-6; TRBD1 matches at 10 bases. The CDR3, as DNA: TGTGCCAGCTCACTTGGACAGGGGGTCGGCTCTGGGGCCAACGTCCTGACTTTC. Translated, it gives CASSLGQGVGSGANVLTF.